The clone carrying this T cell receptor (beta chain) was counted between two and nine times. What it recognizes is unknown. Peripheral blood genomic DNA, not sorted cells or RNA, was the template. These data are taken from a study of T cell repertoires in aging, cancer and after chemotherapy. At the level of the study: Millions of TCR reads were in the whole dataset. Study conclusions and caveats: In each cancer cohort, median generation probability increased across chemotherapy, suggesting thymic output rebounded. Age-matched healthy donors had significantly more diverse, less clonal blood TCR repertoires than untreated cancer patients. Immunological memory after chemotherapy cannot be judged from the repertoire data.

Multiplex touch-down PCR with TRB-A/B primers amplified rearranged V-D-J TRB sequences. TCRdb recomputed calls from the multiplex PCR reads with MiXCR, one row per CDR3 protein. The table shows 5,000 to 5,500 distinct CDR3 sequences, with about 40% occurring only once. This receptor was obtained from a human donor with a blood cancer. The sample consisted of blood.

The CDR3 DNA is TGTGCCATCAGCTTGACAGGGGGCGTTGAGACCCAGTACTTC. Protein: CAISLTGGVETQYF. The chain carries TRBV10-3 and TRBJ2-5; 10 nucleotides match TRBD1. V trimming: 6 bases; J trimming: 5 bases; junction bases outside the gene matches: 6. There are 14 residues in the CDR3. Germline values: CDR1 ENHRY, CDR2 SYGVKD.